These 4 T cell receptor beta chains were all obtained from the same sample, sequenced in a study of T cell changes during pregnancy in multiple sclerosis. This table comes from immunoSEQ multiplex PCR, and its TCRdb copy is limited to in-frame clones, with some not included. The profile shows almost 35,000 clones, roughly nine tenths of them singletons. The starting material was CD8+ T cells from peripheral blood mononuclear cells, obtained after pregnancy. The receptors shown here come from a female donor with multiple sclerosis, enrolled in a pregnancy study.

The rearrangement joins TRBV4-1 to TRBJ2-7, with unresolved D. Germline-derived CDR1 and CDR2 are MGHRA and YSYEKL. Trimming removed 1 base from V and 0 bases from J, with 13 bases in between. The CDR3 spans 16 residues. The CDR3 reads CASSQVGRGLSYEQYF. DNA for the CDR3: TGCGCCAGCAGCCAAGTTGGCAGAGGCCTCTCCTACGAGCAGTACTTC.

The chain couples TRBV29-1 to TRBJ2-1; D not resolved. Trimming left V 7 bases short and J 0 bases short, with 22 bases between. Per germline, CDR1 SQVTM and CDR2 ANQGSEA. This CDR3 contains 17 residues. The CDR3 reads CSAESRRRVSSYNEQFF. The CDR3 nucleotides are TGCAGCGCCGAAAGTCGTCGACGGGTATCCTCCTACAATGAGCAGTTCTTC.

This clone came up once. This chain joins TRBV19 and TRBJ1-1, with 11 bases matching TRBD1. The germline V gene has CDR1 LNHDA and CDR2 SQIVND (reference sequence). Unmatched junction bases numbered 5, after V lost 10 bases and J lost 4 bases. The CDR3 sequence is 13 residues long. The CDR3 sequence: CATWTGGGTEAFF. The DNA of the CDR3 is TGTGCCACCTGGACAGGGGGCGGCACTGAAGCTTTCTTT. Using reference TRBV19 and TRBJ1-1 for the parts outside the CDR3, the full variable domain is DGGITQSPKYLFRKEGQNVTLSCEQNLNHDAMYWYRQDPGQGLRLIYYSQIVNDFQKGDIAEGYSVSREKKESFPLTVTSAQKNPTAFYLCATWTGGGTEAFFGQGTRLTVV.

The chain uses TRBV2 and TRBJ2-2; D is uncertain. CDR1 is SNHLY and CDR2 is FYNNEI in the germline V gene. The CDR3 has 14 amino acids. Trimming shortened V by 7 bases and J by 0 bases, and 9 bases separated the two germline ends. The CDR3 sequence: CASIPGSNTGELFF. In DNA form, the CDR3 reads TGTGCCAGCATTCCGGGTTCGAACACCGGGGAGCTGTTTTTT.